This TCR beta chain was recorded in a study of cytomegalovirus exposure and HLA in healthy donors. Study context: Most genotyped donors, roughly 83% of 398, had Caucasian-associated genetic ancestry. Regarding the study as a whole: Follow-up analysis seemed to connect common viral pathogens with several of the most significant clusters identified. Across donors, sequencing depth was assumed by presence/absence analyses to be roughly uniform.

This clone was detected only once. Its antigen is unknown. The PCR contained 60 Vbeta and 13 Jbeta primers. Produced via immunoSEQ multiplex PCR; TCRdb's table is partial and in-frame only. The data contain over 150,000 clones, 60% to 80% of them singletons. This CDR3 contains 17 residues. J gave up 2 bases and V 6 bases, and 10 bases lay outside the gene matches. Germline CDR1 MDHEN, CDR2 SYDVKM. The V gene is TRBV28, the J gene TRBJ2-2; 9 bases agree with TRBD2. The receptor's source is a man younger than 45 in good health and CMV-seropositive. The sample comprised PBMCs. The CDR3 loop is CASSRAQREDNTGELFF. The CDR3 bases are TGTGCCAGCAGCCGAGCGCAGCGGGAGGACAACACCGGGGAGCTGTTTTTT.